These T cell receptor beta chains were read from a single sample in a study of T-cell memory formation after mild COVID-19. TCRdb ran MiXCR on the 5' RACE reads and lists one entry per CDR3 protein. The sample has roughly 170,000 distinct CDR3 sequences, roughly 18% seen once. Sequencing was done on a sample of PBMCs or a T cell subset sorted from them (not recorded which). The receptor set was obtained from a man between 18 and 29 years old who had mild COVID-19 (a few samples of this study predate the infection). Cell type and time point are not known. CDR3s include the opening cysteine and the closing phenylalanine or tryptophan. A D gene is named only where the DNA matches it firmly. A clone size is listed for some rows: how often the clone was seen (once, few, many), or a class if it is expanded.

J: TRBJ1-1
D: .
V: TRBV7-9
size: .
DNA: TGTGCCAGCAGCTTCTGGCAGGGCACTGAAGCTTTCTTT
CDR3: CASSFWQGTEAFF

J: TRBJ2-3
D: TRBD2
V: TRBV5-1
size: .
DNA: TGCGCCAGCAGCTCGACAAGACTAGCCGACACAGATACGCAGTATTTT
CDR3: CASSSTRLADTDTQYF

J: TRBJ1-1
D: TRBD1
V: TRBV6-2/TRBV6-3
size: few
DNA: TGTGCCAGCAGTTACTCGACAGGGTTGGGGTACATGAACACTGAAGCTTTCTTT
CDR3: CASSYSTGLGYMNTEAFF

J: TRBJ2-6
D: .
V: TRBV4-2
size: few
DNA: TGTGCCAGCAGCCAGACTGTGCAGGCGGGATCTGGGGCCAACGTCCTGACTTTC
CDR3: CASSQTVQAGSGANVLTF

J: TRBJ1-1
D: .
V: TRBV7-2
size: few
DNA: TGTGCCAGCAGCTTATGGGATGTTGGGGGACGTTACACTGAAGCTTTCTTT
CDR3: CASSLWDVGGRYTEAFF

J: TRBJ1-1
D: .
V: TRBV4-3
size: .
DNA: TGCGCCAGCAGCCAAGTAAACACGAACACTGAAGCTTTCTTT
CDR3: CASSQVNTNTEAFF

J: TRBJ1-5
D: TRBD1
V: TRBV12-3/TRBV12-4
size: .
DNA: TGTGCCAGCAGTCAGACAGGGCGGAATCAGCCCCAGCATTTT
CDR3: CASSQTGRNQPQHF

J: TRBJ1-1
D: .
V: TRBV18
size: few
DNA: TGTGCCAGCTCACTTCTTCGCCACAGCATAACTGAAGCTTTCTTT
CDR3: CASSLLRHSITEAFF

J: TRBJ1-2
D: .
V: TRBV5-1
size: .
DNA: TGCGCCAGCAGCCCCAGACAGGAGTCCGGCTACACCTTC
CDR3: CASSPRQESGYTF

J: TRBJ2-6
D: .
V: TRBV6-5
size: few
DNA: TGTGCCAGCACACGAGAGGGAAGCTCTGGGGCCAACGTCCTGACTTTC
CDR3: CASTREGSSGANVLTF

J: TRBJ1-2
D: .
V: TRBV4-2
size: .
DNA: TGTGCCAGCAGCCAAGACGTTACGAAGTTTAACTATGGCTACACCTTC
CDR3: CASSQDVTKFNYGYTF

J: TRBJ2-1
D: .
V: TRBV11-2
size: .
DNA: TGTGCCAGCAGCTTATGGGCCTGGGAGCAGTTCTTC
CDR3: CASSLWAWEQFF

J: TRBJ2-3
D: .
V: TRBV6-6
size: .
DNA: TGTGCCAGCAGTTCCCCGCAGCGGGCCTACACAGATACGCAGTATTTT
CDR3: CASSSPQRAYTDTQYF

J: TRBJ1-2
D: .
V: TRBV3-1
size: .
DNA: TGTGCCAGCAGCCTCAAGGGGACCAACTATGGCTACACCTTC
CDR3: CASSLKGTNYGYTF

J: TRBJ2-7
D: .
V: TRBV6-5
size: .
DNA: TGTGCCAGCAGTTACTCGGGAAATCGCGAGCAGTACTTC
CDR3: CASSYSGNREQYF

J: TRBJ1-4
D: .
V: TRBV20-1
size: .
DNA: TGCAGTGCTCGGAGCGGGGGTTGGAATGAAAAACTGTTTTTT
CDR3: CSARSGGWNEKLFF

J: TRBJ2-1
D: TRBD2
V: TRBV20-1
size: .
DNA: TGCAGTGCTCCGACTAGCGGGGGGGTGGAGGAGCAGTTCTTC
CDR3: CSAPTSGGVEEQFF

J: TRBJ2-5
D: .
V: TRBV7-2
size: few
DNA: TGTGCCAGCAGCTTAGTACCCCCACCCGGGGAGACCCAGTACTTC
CDR3: CASSLVPPPGETQYF

J: TRBJ2-5
D: TRBD1
V: TRBV11-2
size: .
DNA: TGTGCCAGCAGCTCACACACAGGGGCCGGCCAAGAGACCCAGTACTTC
CDR3: CASSSHTGAGQETQYF

J: TRBJ1-1
D: TRBD1
V: TRBV5-1
size: few
DNA: TGCGCCAGCAGCCCACAGACAGGGGTCAGTGAAGCTTTCTTT
CDR3: CASSPQTGVSEAFF

J: TRBJ2-3
D: .
V: TRBV6-2/TRBV6-3
size: few
DNA: TGTGCCAGCAGCGCTCACCGGAGCCCGAGCCTCACAGATACGCAGTATTTT
CDR3: CASSAHRSPSLTDTQYF

J: TRBJ1-5
D: .
V: TRBV24-1
size: .
DNA: TGTGCCACCAGTGATTTCACGGGTCAGCCCCAGCATTTT
CDR3: CATSDFTGQPQHF

J: TRBJ2-1
D: TRBD2
V: TRBV27
size: .
DNA: TGTGCCAGCAGTTTAGGCGGGGGGGCCACTGGTGAGCAGTTCTTC
CDR3: CASSLGGGATGEQFF

J: TRBJ2-5
D: TRBD1
V: TRBV20-1
size: .
DNA: TGCAGTGCAGCTTACAGGGGGCAAGAGACCCAGTACTTC
CDR3: CSAAYRGQETQYF

J: TRBJ1-4
D: .
V: TRBV27
size: .
DNA: TGTGCCAGCAGTTTCCAGGGGTGGGATGAAAAACTGTTTTTT
CDR3: CASSFQGWDEKLFF

J: TRBJ2-4
D: TRBD1
V: TRBV3-1
size: few
DNA: TGTGCCAGCAGTGCGCCGGGACAGGCCAAAAACATTCACTACTTC
CDR3: CASSAPGQAKNIHYF

J: TRBJ2-5
D: TRBD1
V: TRBV10-3
size: .
DNA: TGTGCCATCGGTAATACCGGACAGGGGGACGAGACCCAGTACTTC
CDR3: CAIGNTGQGDETQYF

J: TRBJ1-2
D: .
V: TRBV7-2
size: few
DNA: TGTGCCAGCAGCTCCCCGGGGGTTTACTATGGCTACACCTTC
CDR3: CASSSPGVYYGYTF

J: TRBJ1-2
D: .
V: TRBV27
size: .
DNA: TGTGCCAGCAGTTTATCCGGCCTCTCTCGGGGCTACACCTTC
CDR3: CASSLSGLSRGYTF

J: TRBJ1-1
D: TRBD1
V: TRBV4-1
size: .
DNA: TGCGCCAGCAGGCCACAGGGGATGAACACTGAAGCTTTCTTT
CDR3: CASRPQGMNTEAFF

J: TRBJ2-5
D: .
V: TRBV29-1
size: few
DNA: TGCAGTAACGGGAGCGGTTCCGAAGAGACCCAGTACTTC
CDR3: CSNGSGSEETQYF

J: TRBJ1-1
D: .
V: TRBV9
size: .
DNA: TGTGCCAGCAGCGTACGATCGGTAAACACTGAAGCTTTCTTT
CDR3: CASSVRSVNTEAFF

J: TRBJ1-4
D: .
V: TRBV4-1
size: .
DNA: TGCGCCAGCAGCCAACGGGAAGATGAAAAACTGTTTTTT
CDR3: CASSQREDEKLFF

J: TRBJ2-1
D: .
V: TRBV3-1
size: few
DNA: TGTGCCAGCAGCCCGGGCTCCACCTTCTCCTACAATGAGCAGTTCTTC
CDR3: CASSPGSTFSYNEQFF

J: TRBJ2-5
D: TRBD2
V: TRBV5-1
size: .
DNA: TGCGCCAGCAGCCTGGTAGCGGGGGGATTCGAGACCCAGTACTTC
CDR3: CASSLVAGGFETQYF

J: TRBJ1-1
D: .
V: TRBV4-3
size: .
DNA: TGCGCCAGCAGCCAAGGGAACCGGGGTGAAGCTGAAGCTTTCTTT
CDR3: CASSQGNRGEAEAFF

J: TRBJ1-4
D: .
V: TRBV20-1
size: few
DNA: TGCAGTGCCCCTACAGGATTCGAAAAACTGTTTTTT
CDR3: CSAPTGFEKLFF

J: TRBJ2-2
D: .
V: TRBV6-5
size: .
DNA: TGTGCCAGCAGTTACTGGTCGAACACCGGGGAGCTGTTTTTT
CDR3: CASSYWSNTGELFF

J: TRBJ2-3
D: .
V: TRBV4-3
size: .
DNA: TGCGCCAGCAGCCAAGACGGTAGCACAGATACGCAGTATTTT
CDR3: CASSQDGSTDTQYF

J: TRBJ2-7
D: .
V: TRBV18
size: few
DNA: TGTGCCAGCTCACCCGACCCGCTTGAGCAGTACTTC
CDR3: CASSPDPLEQYF

J: TRBJ1-6
D: TRBD1
V: TRBV5-1
size: few
DNA: TGCGCCAGCAGGACCGGGACAGGGAACTCACCCCTCCACTTT
CDR3: CASRTGTGNSPLHF